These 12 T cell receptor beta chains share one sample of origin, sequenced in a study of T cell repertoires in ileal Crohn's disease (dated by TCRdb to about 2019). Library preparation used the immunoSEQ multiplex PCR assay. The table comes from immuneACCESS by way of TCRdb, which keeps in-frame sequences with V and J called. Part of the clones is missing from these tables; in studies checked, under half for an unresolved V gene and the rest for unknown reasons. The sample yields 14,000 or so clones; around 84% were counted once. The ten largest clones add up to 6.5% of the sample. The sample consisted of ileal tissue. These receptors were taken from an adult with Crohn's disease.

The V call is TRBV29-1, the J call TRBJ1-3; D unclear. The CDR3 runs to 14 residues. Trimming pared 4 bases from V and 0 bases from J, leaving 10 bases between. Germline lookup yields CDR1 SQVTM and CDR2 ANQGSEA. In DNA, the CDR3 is TGCAGCGTTGTTTACAGCCTCTCTGGAAACACCATATATTTT. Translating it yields CSVVYSLSGNTIYF.

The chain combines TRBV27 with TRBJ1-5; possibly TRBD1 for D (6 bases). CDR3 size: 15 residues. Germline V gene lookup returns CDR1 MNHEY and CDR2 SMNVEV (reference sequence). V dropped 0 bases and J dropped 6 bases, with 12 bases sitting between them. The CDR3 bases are TGTGCCAGCAGTTTATCTCCCACAGGGAGTCAGCCCCAGCATTTT. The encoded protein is CASSLSPTGSQPQHF.

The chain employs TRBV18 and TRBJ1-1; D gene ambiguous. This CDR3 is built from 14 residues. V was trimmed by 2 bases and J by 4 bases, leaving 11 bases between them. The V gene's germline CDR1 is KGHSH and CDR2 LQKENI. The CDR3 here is CASSPAGEFTEAFF. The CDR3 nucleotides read TGTGCCAGCTCACCAGCGGGCGAGTTCACTGAAGCTTTCTTT. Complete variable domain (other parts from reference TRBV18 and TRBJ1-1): NAGVMQNPRHLVRRRGQEARLRCSPMKGHSHVYWYRQLPEEGLKFMVYLQKENIIDESGMPKERFSAEFPKEGPSILRIQQVVRGDSAAYFCASSPAGEFTEAFFGQGTRLTVV.

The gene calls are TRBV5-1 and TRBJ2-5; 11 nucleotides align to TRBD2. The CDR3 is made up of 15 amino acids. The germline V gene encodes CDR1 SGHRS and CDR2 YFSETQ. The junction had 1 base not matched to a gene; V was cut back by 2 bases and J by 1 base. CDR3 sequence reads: CASSLGTSGQETQYF. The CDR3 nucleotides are TGCGCCAGCAGCTTAGGGACTAGCGGCCAAGAGACCCAGTACTTC.

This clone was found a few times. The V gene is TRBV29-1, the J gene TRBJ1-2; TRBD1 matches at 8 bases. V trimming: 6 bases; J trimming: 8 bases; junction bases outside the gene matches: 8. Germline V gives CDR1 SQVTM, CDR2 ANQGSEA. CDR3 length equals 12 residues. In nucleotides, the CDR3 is TGCAGCGTCCCCAGGGGGCCTAGAGGCTACACCTTC. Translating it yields CSVPRGPRGYTF.

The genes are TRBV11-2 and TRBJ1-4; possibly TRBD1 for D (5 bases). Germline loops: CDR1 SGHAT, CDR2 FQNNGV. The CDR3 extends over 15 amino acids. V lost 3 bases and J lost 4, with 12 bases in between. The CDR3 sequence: CASSFRRQNNEKLFF. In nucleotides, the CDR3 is TGTGCCAGCAGCTTTCGCAGACAGAATAATGAAAAACTGTTTTTT.

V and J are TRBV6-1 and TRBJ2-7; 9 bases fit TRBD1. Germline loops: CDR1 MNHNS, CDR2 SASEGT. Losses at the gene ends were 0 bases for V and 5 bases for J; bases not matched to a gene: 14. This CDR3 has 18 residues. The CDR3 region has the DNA TGTGCCAGCAGTGAAGCGGGACAGGGATCGTGGGTCATCGACGAGCAGTACTTC. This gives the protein CASSEAGQGSWVIDEQYF.

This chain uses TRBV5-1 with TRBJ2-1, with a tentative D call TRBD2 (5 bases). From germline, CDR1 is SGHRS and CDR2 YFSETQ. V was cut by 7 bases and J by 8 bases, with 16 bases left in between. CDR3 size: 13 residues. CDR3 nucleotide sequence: TGCGCCAGCTCCGGACTGGCATTCGATGAGCAGTTCTTC. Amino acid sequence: CASSGLAFDEQFF.

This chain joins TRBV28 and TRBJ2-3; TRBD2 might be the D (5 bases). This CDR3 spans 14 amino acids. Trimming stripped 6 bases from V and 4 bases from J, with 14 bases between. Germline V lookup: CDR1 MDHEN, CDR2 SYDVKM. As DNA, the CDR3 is TGTGCCAGCAGGTCCCCCTCCGGGGCAGATACGCAGTATTTT. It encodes CASRSPSGADTQYF.

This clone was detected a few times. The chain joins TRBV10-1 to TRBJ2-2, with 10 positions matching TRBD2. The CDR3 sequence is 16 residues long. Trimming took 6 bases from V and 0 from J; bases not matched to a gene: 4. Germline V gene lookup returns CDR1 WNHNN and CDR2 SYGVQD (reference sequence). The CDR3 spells CASRRTSGSNTGELFF. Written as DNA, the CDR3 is TGCGCCAGCAGACGGACTAGCGGTTCGAACACCGGGGAGCTGTTTTTT.

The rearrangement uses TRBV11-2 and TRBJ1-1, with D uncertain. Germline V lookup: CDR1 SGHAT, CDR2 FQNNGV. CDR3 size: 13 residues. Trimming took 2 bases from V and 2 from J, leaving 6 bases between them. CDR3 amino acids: CASSLMSNTEAFF. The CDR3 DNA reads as TGTGCCAGCAGCTTAATGTCTAACACTGAAGCTTTCTTT.

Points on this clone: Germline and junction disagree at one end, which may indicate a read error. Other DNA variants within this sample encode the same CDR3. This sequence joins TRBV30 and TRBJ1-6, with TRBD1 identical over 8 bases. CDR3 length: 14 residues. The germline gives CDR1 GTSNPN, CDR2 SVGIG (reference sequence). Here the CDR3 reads CACRTGNDNSPLHF. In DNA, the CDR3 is TGTGCCTGCCGGACAGGGAATGATAATTCCCCCCTCCACTTT.